Following are 14 T cell receptor beta chains from one sample sequenced in a study of a mutant IDH1 vaccine in newly diagnosed glioma. The repertoire was sequenced with immunoSEQ multiplex PCR; TCRdb's copy has only in-frame clones and lacks some. The sample lists 90,000 to 95,000 clones, 83% occurring once. Time point indicated: baseline, week 1 (first vaccination visit). The sample's treatment: pre-vaccination baseline after standard-of-care therapy. Sequencing was performed on PBMCs, taken from a glioma patient treated with radiotherapy, temozolomide or both. These receptors all come from a woman between 50 and 59 years old with glioma.

The chain is built from TRBV2 and TRBJ2-7, with 9 positions matching TRBD1. Germline CDR1 reads SNHLY; CDR2 reads FYNNEI. The CDR3 loop spans 14 amino acids. V lost 8 bases and J lost 4; bases outside the gene matches: 9. The CDR3: CASGKGQGIYEQYF. DNA for the CDR3: TGTGCCAGCGGAAAGGGACAGGGAATATACGAGCAGTACTTC.

V gene TRBV2 combines with J gene TRBJ2-6, with a tentative D call TRBD1 (6 bases). Germline CDR1 reads SNHLY; CDR2 reads FYNNEI. Trimming took off 6 bases at V and 0 bases at J, with 12 bases between the two ends. The CDR3 has 16 residues. CDR3 amino acids: CASRVLQGSGANVLTF. Here the CDR3 DNA reads TGTGCCAGCAGAGTACTACAGGGCTCTGGGGCCAACGTCCTGACTTTC.

The chain combines TRBV5-1 with TRBJ2-7; tentative D call: TRBD1 (6 bases). The CDR3 totals 11 residues. Trimming cost V 7 bases and J 7 bases, with 12 bases left between them. Germline loops: CDR1 SGHRS, CDR2 YFSETQ. The CDR3 region has the DNA TGCGCCAGCCTGGGGGCAGGGGAGCAGTACTTC. Amino acid sequence: CASLGAGEQYF.

The V call is TRBV6-1, the J call TRBJ1-1; possible D gene TRBD1, 5 bases. Germline lookup yields CDR1 MNHNS and CDR2 SASEGT. This CDR3 has 14 residues. Between the trimmed V and J ends, which lost 3 bases and 3 bases, there was a span of 11 bases. The CDR3: CASSEWGGDTEAFF. The CDR3 DNA sequence: TGTGCCAGCAGTGAGTGGGGGGGGGACACTGAAGCTTTCTTT.

The chain carries TRBV5-1 and TRBJ2-3; TRBD1 might be the D (6 bases). The ends were cut back, 4 bases at V and 6 bases at J, with 18 bases in the middle. Germline V gives CDR1 SGHRS, CDR2 YFSETQ. The CDR3 consists of 15 residues. The CDR3, as DNA: TGCGCCAGCAGCCTCCAAACAGGGCCGGTGGATACGCAGTATTTT. Amino acid sequence: CASSLQTGPVDTQYF.

The chain links TRBV14 to TRBJ1-2, with D possibly TRBD1 on 6 matching bases. V shed 4 bases and J shed 1 base, with 19 bases lying between them. The CDR3 is 17 amino acids. Germline V gives CDR1 SGHDN, CDR2 FVKESK. Written as DNA, the CDR3 is TGTGCCAGCAGCCCACTTTTTGGAGGGGGGATTAACTATGGCTACACCTTC. This sequence encodes CASSPLFGGGINYGYTF.

The rearrangement joins TRBV5-4 to TRBJ2-7, with D possibly matching TRBD2 (6 bases). Germline V lookup: CDR1 SGHNT, CDR2 YYREEE (reference sequence). This CDR3 region has 15 residues. V lost 3 bases and J 2 bases, leaving 15 bases between the germline ends. The chain's CDR3 is CASSSSVGGPYEQYF. The CDR3 nucleotides are TGTGCCAGCAGCTCCTCAGTCGGGGGACCCTACGAGCAGTACTTC.

The rearrangement uses TRBV19 and TRBJ1-1; 9 positions match TRBD1. CDR3 length: 13 amino acids. The ends lost 7 bases at V and 5 bases at J; junction bases unmatched: 5. Germline CDR1 reads LNHDA; CDR2 reads SQIVND (reference sequence). In nucleotides, the CDR3 is TGTGCCAGTACTACAGGGGGCAGAACTGAAGCTTTCTTT. Translated, it gives CASTTGGRTEAFF.

The chain links TRBV10-3 to TRBJ2-3; 8 positions agree with TRBD2. V was pared by 3 bases and J by 3 bases, with 2 bases of the junction left unmatched. CDR3 length equals 14 residues. Per germline, CDR1 ENHRY and CDR2 SYGVKD. This CDR3 is CAISDAGGTDTQYF. The CDR3 DNA reads TGTGCCATCAGTGATGCGGGGGGTACAGATACGCAGTATTTT.

The rearrangement links TRBV6-1 to TRBJ2-3; D is undetermined. From germline, CDR1 is MNHNS and CDR2 SASEGT. CDR3 length equals 15 residues. The germline V and J ends were trimmed by 3 bases and 0 bases, with 10 bases remaining between them. The chain's CDR3 is CASSDLSVSTDTQYF. The DNA for the CDR3 is TGTGCCAGCAGTGACTTGTCGGTTAGCACAGATACGCAGTATTTT.

This clone has more than one count but fewer than ten. This rearrangement joins TRBV4-2 to TRBJ1-4, with 10 nucleotides matching TRBD1. Trimming took 3 bases from V and 7 from J; bases not matched to a gene: 5. The CDR3 length is 15 residues. Germline V gene data show CDR1 as LGHNA and CDR2 as YNFKEQ. The CDR3 loop is CASSQRDRGAEKLFF. The CDR3 DNA sequence: TGTGCCAGCAGCCAGCGGGACAGGGGCGCTGAAAAACTGTTTTTT.

The chain carries TRBV10-2 and TRBJ2-7; 10 bases line up with TRBD2. Trimming cost V 5 bases and J 0 bases; bases outside gene matches: 4. Germline V gives CDR1 WSHSY, CDR2 SAAADI. CDR3 length: 15 amino acids. The CDR3: CASSYSGGPSYEQYF. In DNA form, the CDR3 reads TGCGCCAGCAGTTATAGCGGGGGGCCCTCCTACGAGCAGTACTTC.

This CDR3 reads CASSLAPSGANTGELFF. As DNA, the CDR3 is TGTGCCAGCAGCTTAGCCCCCTCCGGGGCGAACACCGGGGAGCTGTTTTTT. The chain employs TRBV7-2 and TRBJ2-2, with D possibly being TRBD2 (5 bases). The V gene's germline CDR1 is SGHTA and CDR2 FQGNSA. V was clipped by 0 bases and J by 0 bases, with 11 bases between them. The CDR3 extends over 17 amino acids.

This chain uses TRBV19 with TRBJ1-1; D may be TRBD1 (5 bases). CDR3 length: 13 residues. The germline gives CDR1 LNHDA, CDR2 SQIVND (reference sequence). V dropped 8 bases and J dropped 5 bases, with 15 bases sitting between them. CDR3 nucleotides: TGTGCCAGTCGTAGCGGGGGTTGGACTGAAGCTTTCTTT. This sequence encodes CASRSGGWTEAFF. The complete variable domain, with remaining parts taken from reference TRBV19 and TRBJ1-1, reads DGGITQSPKYLFRKEGQNVTLSCEQNLNHDAMYWYRQDPGQGLRLIYYSQIVNDFQKGDIAEGYSVSREKKESFPLTVTSAQKNPTAFYLCASRSGGWTEAFFGQGTRLTVV.